This T cell receptor (beta chain) was profiled in a study of T cell changes during pregnancy in multiple sclerosis. Germline loops: CDR1 SGHNT, CDR2 YYREEE (reference sequence). The CDR3 is 15 amino acids. Trimming removed 5 bases from V and 8 bases from J, with 22 bases in between. The assay was immunoSEQ multiplex PCR, and TCRdb's table has in-frame clones only and misses some. The table records 20,000 to 25,000 clones, about 89% of them present only once. This clone qualifies as medium-sized. The chain combines TRBV5-4 with TRBJ1-2; D unclear. The TCR comes from a female donor with multiple sclerosis, enrolled in a pregnancy study. Sequences were derived from CD8+ T cells from peripheral blood mononuclear cells, sampled in the first trimester of pregnancy. CDR3 amino acids: CASRNPTRVRKGYTF. CDR3 DNA: TGTGCCAGCAGAAACCCTACCCGGGTACGGAAGGGCTACACCTTC.